This passage covers 20 T cell receptor beta chains from one sample sequenced in a study of blood T cell repertoires in COVID-19. Some clones are missing from TCRdb's copy, which holds only in-frame ones; the method was immunoSEQ multiplex PCR. The sample contains about 120,000 clones, just over 75% of which appear only once. Sequenced sample: peripheral blood. All receptors derive from an elderly woman with acute or convalescent COVID-19.

This clone was detected a few times. J is TRBJ1-5 and V is TRBV7-9; 10 nucleotides agree with TRBD1. V shed 5 bases and J 1 base; nucleotides not matched to a gene: 5. The CDR3 is made up of 16 amino acids. The germline CDR1 and CDR2 sequences are SEHNR and FQNEAQ (reference sequence). The CDR3 DNA reads as TGTGCCAGCAGCCTTGACAGGGGGCCGAGCAATCAGCCCCAGCATTTT. Its protein is CASSLDRGPSNQPQHF.

The V gene is TRBV6-5, the J gene TRBJ2-3; D gene ambiguous. Germline-derived CDR1 and CDR2 are MNHEY and SVGAGI. V gave up 5 bases and J gave up 4 bases, with 4 bases separating them. The CDR3 loop spans 11 amino acids. The CDR3 sequence: CASSRSDTQYF. The CDR3 DNA follows: TGTGCCAGCAGTCGTTCAGATACGCAGTATTTT.

There are many counts of this clone. The CDR3 sequence: CASSFGRGNSPLHF. CDR3 bases: TGTGCCAGCAGTTTCGGCAGGGGCAATTCACCCCTCCACTTT. J is TRBJ1-6 and V is TRBV27; maybe TRBD1 (6 bases). Germline CDR1 reads MNHEY; CDR2 reads SMNVEV (reference sequence). The CDR3 consists of 14 residues. V was trimmed by 3 bases and J by 7 bases, leaving 10 bases between them.

This clone was seen a few times. The chain has TRBV7-9 and TRBJ1-2; TRBD1 matches at 7 bases. Germline trimming cut 5 bases from V and 7 bases from J; bases unmatched to any gene: 10. Germline CDR1 reads SEHNR; CDR2 reads FQNEAQ (reference sequence). The length of the CDR3 is 14 residues. The CDR3 coding sequence is TGTGCCAGCAGCCCAGGGGGGCGATTAGCTGGCTACACCTTC. This encodes CASSPGGRLAGYTF.

The gene calls are TRBV9 and TRBJ1-1; the D is unclear. V lost 4 bases and J 1 base, leaving 5 bases between the germline ends. Germline CDR1 and CDR2: SGDLS and YYNGEE. This CDR3 is built from 12 residues. Here the CDR3 DNA reads TGTGCCAGCAGCAATAGGAACACTGAAGCTTTCTTT. It encodes CASSNRNTEAFF.

This chain connects TRBV20-1 to TRBJ2-2, with 7 bases aligning to TRBD2. Trimming removed 3 bases from V and 7 bases from J; junction bases left unmatched: 8. CDR3 length: 14 residues. CDR1 DFQATT and CDR2 SNEGSKA come from the germline V gene (reference sequence). In nucleotides, the CDR3 is TGCAGTGCTAGTGGCGGGAGAGTAGGCGGGGAGCTGTTTTTT. Encoded protein: CSASGGRVGGELFF.

This chain joins TRBV3-1 (or the pseudogene TRBV3-2) and TRBJ2-1; 7 nucleotides agree with TRBD1. V shed 0 bases and J 8 bases; nucleotides not matched to a gene: 10. CDR1 LGHDT and CDR2 YNNKEL come from the germline V gene (reference sequence). This CDR3 contains 16 residues. The CDR3 coding sequence is TGTGCCAGCAGCCAAGATCGGCCAGGGGGTCGGGATGAGCAGTTCTTC. This encodes CASSQDRPGGRDEQFF.

The chain combines TRBV13 with TRBJ2-1, with TRBD2 matching 10 bases. The CDR3 loop spans 14 amino acids. CDR1 and CDR2 from the germline V gene are PRHDT and FYEKMQ (reference sequence). With 5 bases clipped from V and 7 bases from J, the junction kept 5 bases outside the gene matches. CDR3 bases: TGTGCCAGCAGCGATCGGACTAGCGGTAATGAGCAGTTCTTC. It codes for CASSDRTSGNEQFF. The variable domain in full, completed from reference TRBV13 and TRBJ2-1, reads AAGVIQSPRHLIKEKRETATLKCYPIPRHDTVYWYQQGPGQDPQFLISFYEKMQSDKGSIPDRFSAQQFSDYHSELNMSSLELGDSALYFCASSDRTSGNEQFFGPGTRLTVL.

This chain uses TRBV7-9 with TRBJ1-1; a weak D match, TRBD1 (5 bases). The V gene's germline CDR1 is SEHNR and CDR2 FQNEAQ (reference sequence). The CDR3 extends over 12 amino acids. Trimming removed 4 bases at V and 6 bases at J, with 9 bases between. The CDR3 here is CASSSQVPEAFF. In DNA, the CDR3 is TGTGCCAGCAGCTCACAGGTCCCTGAAGCTTTCTTT.

This clone has ten or more counts. The chain employs TRBV6-5 and TRBJ1-4, with 11 nucleotides matching TRBD1. CDR1 MNHEY and CDR2 SVGAGI come from the germline V gene. J was trimmed by 7 bases and V by 6 bases; bases with no gene match: 4. This CDR3 is built from 14 residues. DNA of the CDR3: TGTGCCAGCAGCCCCGGGACAGGGGGTGAAAAACTGTTTTTT. It specifies CASSPGTGGEKLFF.

In DNA form, the CDR3 reads TGTGCCAGCAGCTTAGGGAAGGGGGAGACCCAGTACTTC. It specifies CASSLGKGETQYF. The chain joins TRBV7-3 to TRBJ2-5; D might be TRBD1 (5 bases). CDR1 SGHTA and CDR2 FQGTGA come from the germline V gene. The V end was cut by 2 bases, the J end by 5 bases, with 9 bases between. The length of the CDR3 is 13 residues.

V gene TRBV18 combines with J gene TRBJ2-7; 8 positions agree with TRBD2. J was trimmed by 4 bases and V by 3 bases; bases with no gene match: 11. Germline CDR1 reads KGHSH; CDR2 reads LQKENI. The CDR3 loop spans 16 amino acids. The chain's CDR3 is CASSPVGGAGGYEQYF. The CDR3 region has the DNA TGTGCCAGCTCACCCGTCGGGGGGGCAGGTGGATACGAGCAGTACTTC. Full variable domain (outside the CDR3, taken from reference TRBV18 and TRBJ2-7): NAGVMQNPRHLVRRRGQEARLRCSPMKGHSHVYWYRQLPEEGLKFMVYLQKENIIDESGMPKERFSAEFPKEGPSILRIQQVVRGDSAAYFCASSPVGGAGGYEQYFGPGTRLTVT.

The genes are TRBV15 and TRBJ1-5; possibly TRBD1 for D (6 bases). CDR3 length equals 15 residues. CDR1 is LNHNV and CDR2 is YYDKDF in the germline V gene (reference sequence). Trimming left V 0 bases short and J 4 bases short, with 10 bases between. The CDR3 loop reads CATSREGTWNQPQHF. The CDR3 coding sequence is TGTGCCACCAGCAGAGAAGGGACATGGAATCAGCCCCAGCATTTT.

The chain couples TRBV5-1 to TRBJ1-1; D perhaps matches TRBD1 (5 bases). The CDR3 runs 12 residues. V was pared by 4 bases and J by 5 bases, with 9 bases between. In germline, CDR1 is SGHRS, CDR2 YFSETQ. This CDR3 reads CASSRGGTEAFF. The DNA of the CDR3 is TGCGCCAGCAGCCGGGGGGGAACTGAAGCTTTCTTT.

This clone was counted only a few times. The rearrangement joins TRBV7-9 to TRBJ1-2; D unresolved. V was shortened by 7 bases and J by 2 bases, with 5 bases between the two germline ends. The CDR3 is 11 amino acids. From germline, CDR1 is SEHNR and CDR2 FQNEAQ (reference sequence). CDR3 amino acids: CASTRNYGYTF. CDR3 in DNA: TGTGCCAGCACGCGGAACTATGGCTACACCTTC.

By sample fraction, this clone is medium-sized (0.01 to 0.1%). This sequence joins TRBV7-6 and TRBJ1-6; D not certain. CDR3 size: 14 residues. V was shortened by 4 bases and J by 0 bases, with 4 bases between the two germline ends. Germline V gene lookup returns CDR1 SGHVS and CDR2 FNYEAQ. The CDR3 nucleotides are TGTGCCAGCAGCTCAGGCTCCTATAATTCACCCCTCCACTTT. It is translated as CASSSGSYNSPLHF. Full variable domain (missing parts from reference TRBV7-6 and TRBJ1-6): GAGVSQSPRYKVTKRGQDVALRCDPISGHVSLYWYRQALGQGPEFLTYFNYEAQQDKSGLPNDRFSAERPEGSISTLTIQRTEQRDSAMYRCASSSGSYNSPLHFGNGTRLTVT.

V gene TRBV28 combines with J gene TRBJ2-7; D perhaps matches TRBD1 (7 bases). The length of the CDR3 is 15 residues. V was cut by 4 bases and J by 3 bases, with 16 bases left in between. Germline assignment: CDR1 MDHEN and CDR2 SYDVKM. The CDR3 DNA is TGTGCCAGCAGTTCGACAGGGAGGACTTTCTACGAGCAGTACTTC. Translating gives CASSSTGRTFYEQYF.

V usage is TRBV5-1 and J usage is TRBJ2-5, with D possibly matching TRBD2 (6 bases). V lost 6 bases and J lost 3, with 18 bases in between. Looked up from germline, CDR1 is SGHRS and CDR2 is YFSETQ. The CDR3 is 15 amino acids. CDR3 coding DNA: TGCGCCAGCACCTACTCCGGGACTGGGGAAGAGACCCAGTACTTC. Amino acid sequence: CASTYSGTGEETQYF.

The chain uses TRBV2 and TRBJ2-2, with D maybe TRBD2 (5 bases). The CDR3 is 14 residues long. Looked up from germline, CDR1 is SNHLY and CDR2 is FYNNEI. Trimming pared 7 bases from V and 6 bases from J, leaving 15 bases between. In DNA form, the CDR3 reads TGTGCCAGCATGGGAGTCGCGGGCGCCGGGGAGCTGTTTTTT. This translates into CASMGVAGAGELFF.

The V call is TRBV19, the J call TRBJ1-4; D perhaps matches TRBD1 (5 bases). V shed 4 bases and J shed 4 bases, with 10 bases lying between them. Germline CDR1 reads LNHDA; CDR2 reads SQIVND (reference sequence). The CDR3 is 14 residues long. The CDR3 DNA reads as TGTGCCAGTAGTAGAGGACAAATTAATGAAAAACTGTTTTTT. It specifies CASSRGQINEKLFF.